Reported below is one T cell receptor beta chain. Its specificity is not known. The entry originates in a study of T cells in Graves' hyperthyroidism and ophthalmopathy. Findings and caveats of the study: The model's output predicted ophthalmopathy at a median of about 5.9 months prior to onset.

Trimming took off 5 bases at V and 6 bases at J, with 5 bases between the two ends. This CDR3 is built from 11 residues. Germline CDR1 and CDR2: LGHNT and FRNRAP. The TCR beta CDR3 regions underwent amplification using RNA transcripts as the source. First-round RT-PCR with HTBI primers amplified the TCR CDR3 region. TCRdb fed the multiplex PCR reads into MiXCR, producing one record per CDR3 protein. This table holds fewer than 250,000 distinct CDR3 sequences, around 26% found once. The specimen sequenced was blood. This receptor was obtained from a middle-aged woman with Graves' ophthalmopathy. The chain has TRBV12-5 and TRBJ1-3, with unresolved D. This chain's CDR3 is CASGLSNTIYF. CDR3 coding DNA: TGTGCTAGTGGTCTTTCAAACACCATATATTTT.